Sequencing of this T cell receptor (beta chain) was carried out in a study of T cells in Graves' hyperthyroidism and ophthalmopathy. Study conclusions and caveats: A 13 V-J model separated ophthalmopathy from stable hyperthyroidism.

Stable hyperthyroidism: no ophthalmopathy progression over 18 months of follow-up. PBMCs were derived from 9.5 to 10 ml fresh peripheral blood. This clonotype showed up many times. No antigen is known for it. The V segment lost 5 bases and the J segment 5 bases; nucleotides outside the gene matches: 4. CDR1 and CDR2 from the germline V gene are SGHAT and FQNNGV. This CDR3 comprises 15 residues. It was RNA transcripts that yielded the amplified TCR beta CDR3 regions. Researchers ran a first-round RT-PCR on the TCR CDR3 using the HTBI primer set. Via MiXCR, TCRdb re-called the multiplex PCR reads, giving one row per CDR3 protein. The table records about 700,000 distinct CDR3 sequences, about 15% of them present only once.

This sequence joins TRBV11-2 and TRBJ2-5; 14 nucleotides line up with TRBD2. Sequences were obtained from blood. The clonotype comes from a young woman with Graves' hyperthyroidism. Here the CDR3 reads CASSGTSGSLETQYF. The DNA for the CDR3 is TGTGCCAGCAGCGGGACTAGCGGGAGCTTGGAGACCCAGTACTTC.